Each of the 32 T cell receptor beta chains below was sequenced from the same sample in a study of T-cell reconstitution after alpha-beta-depleted transplantation in children. Construction of the TCRbeta library involved unique molecular identifiers. MiXCR was run by TCRdb on the PCR reads, yielding one entry per CDR3 protein. Altogether 180,000 or so distinct CDR3 sequences are present, just under 6.5% being singletons, with the ten largest covering 4.5%. The material sequenced was PBMCs, taken before TCRalphabeta/CD19-depleted stem cell transplant. The source of these receptors is a girl less than two years old with combined immunodeficiency, due to receive a stem cell transplant.

This clonotype was detected many times. The chain uses TRBV24-1 and TRBJ1-1, with D possibly being TRBD1 (5 bases). CDR3 length equals 14 residues. Germline CDR1 reads KGHDR; CDR2 reads SFDVKD. Trimming removed 9 bases at V and 1 base at J, with 14 bases between. CDR3 protein: CATGLAGTNTEAFF. The CDR3 coding sequence is TGTGCCACCGGGTTGGCAGGGACGAACACTGAAGCTTTCTTT.

This clonotype was detected only a few times. V gene TRBV28 combines with J gene TRBJ2-1; 14 bases match TRBD2. Germline lookup yields CDR1 MDHEN and CDR2 SYDVKM. This CDR3 has 16 residues. V lost 8 bases and J lost 2; bases outside the gene matches: 5. DNA of the CDR3: TGTGCCAGCGGGACTAGCGGGAGTACGCCCTACAATGAGCAGTTCTTC. Translation: CASGTSGSTPYNEQFF.

This clonotype showed up just a few times. This chain uses TRBV5-1 with TRBJ2-7, with 8 bases aligning to TRBD2. CDR3 size: 14 residues. The trim removed 3 bases at V and 6 bases at J, leaving 8 bases unmatched. Per germline, CDR1 SGHRS and CDR2 YFSETQ. CDR3 sequence reads: CASSWDGLASEQYF. The DNA for the CDR3 is TGCGCCAGCAGCTGGGACGGACTAGCAAGCGAGCAGTACTTC.

This clonotype was observed many times. V usage is TRBV21-1 and J usage is TRBJ2-5; TRBD1 is the table's D call, not checked against the DNA. TRBV21-1 is a pseudogene locus. The CDR3 consists of 12 residues. Here the CDR3 reads CAVQQGRETQYF. In DNA, the CDR3 is TGTGCCGTCCAACAGGGGCGAGAGACCCAGTACTTC.

This clonotype has only a few counts. The chain employs TRBV9 and TRBJ2-4, with D perhaps TRBD2 (5 bases). The CDR3 loop spans 16 amino acids. Germline CDR1 SGDLS, CDR2 YYNGEE. The V and J ends lost 4 bases and 0 bases respectively, with 14 bases between them. The CDR3 DNA follows: TGTGCCAGCAGCTCCACCTCGGGGTTAGCCAAAAACATTCAGTACTTC. This encodes CASSSTSGLAKNIQYF.

This clonotype was found many times. The chain recombines TRBV5-5 with TRBJ2-1, with D perhaps matching TRBD2 (5 bases). This CDR3 region has 13 residues. The V end lost 2 bases, the J end lost 10 bases, and 13 bases lay between the germline ends. From germline, CDR1 is SGHKS and CDR2 YYEKEE (reference sequence). This CDR3 is CASSFPGSEEQFF. The DNA for the CDR3 is TGTGCCAGCAGCTTTCCGGGGTCGGAGGAGCAGTTCTTC.

This clonotype was counted many times. The J gene is TRBJ1-5, the V gene TRBV7-8; D uncertain. Deletions cut 6 bases from V and 0 bases from J, with 6 bases between. The CDR3 has 13 residues. Per germline, CDR1 SGHVS and CDR2 FQNEAQ. Here the CDR3 DNA reads TGTGCCAGCAGTTCTGGTAGCAATCAGCCCCAGCATTTT. It encodes CASSSGSNQPQHF.

This clonotype appeared many times. CDR3 amino acids: CASSSDVRLGTQETQYF. The DNA of the CDR3 is TGTGCCAGCAGCTCGGACGTGAGATTGGGGACCCAAGAGACCCAGTACTTC. The chain recombines TRBV7-9 with TRBJ2-5; the D gene could be TRBD1 or TRBD2 (5 bases each). The germline V gene encodes CDR1 SEHNR and CDR2 FQNEAQ (reference sequence). This CDR3 has 17 amino acids. V gave up 4 bases and J gave up 1 base, with 19 bases separating them.

This clonotype occurred many times. The J gene is TRBJ2-5, the V gene TRBV7-9; the D is unclear. CDR3 length: 12 residues. Germline V gene sequence: CDR1 SEHNR, CDR2 FQNEAQ (reference sequence). V was trimmed by 7 bases and J by 4 bases, leaving 10 bases between them. The CDR3 sequence is CASTKSGETQYF. The DNA of the CDR3 is TGTGCCAGCACTAAAAGTGGAGAGACCCAGTACTTC.

This clonotype was seen ten or more times. V usage is TRBV6-2 or TRBV6-3 and J usage is TRBJ2-7; D is unclear. The CDR3 loop spans 13 amino acids. V gave up 4 bases and J gave up 2 bases, with 9 bases separating them. Looked up from germline, CDR1 is MNHEY and CDR2 is SVGEGT. In nucleotides, the CDR3 is TGTGCCAGCAGTTGGGGATTTGCCTACGAGCAGTACTTC. Its translation: CASSWGFAYEQYF.

The chain combines TRBV15 with TRBJ2-7, with D possibly TRBD2 on 5 matching bases. The CDR3 has 22 residues. Trimming removed 0 bases from V and 7 bases from J, with 37 bases in between. CDR1 and CDR2 from the germline V gene are LNHNV and YYDKDF (reference sequence). The chain's CDR3 is CATSRDYPKTKGWESRLQEQYF. For the CDR3, the DNA is TGTGCCACCAGCAGAGATTACCCTAAAACGAAAGGGTGGGAGTCCAGGCTTCAGGAGCAGTACTTC.

At least ten counts were recorded for this clonotype. The CDR3 coding sequence is TGTGCCAGCAGCTTAGCGGGAGGGCCTAGGACAGATACGCAGTATTTT. This codes for CASSLAGGPRTDTQYF. The genes are TRBV7-2 and TRBJ2-3, with 7 positions matching TRBD2. The germline V gene has CDR1 SGHTA and CDR2 FQGNSA. V lost 0 bases, J lost 3 bases, and 6 bases stayed unmatched. This CDR3 spans 16 amino acids.

The table lists this clonotype with many counts. The chain joins TRBV27 to TRBJ2-1; TRBD2 aligns across 9 bases. CDR1 is MNHEY and CDR2 is SMNVEV in the germline V gene (reference sequence). The CDR3 totals 14 residues. Trimming at V came to 5 bases and at J to 7 bases, leaving 6 bases not matched to a gene. CDR3 protein: CASSRAGGINEQFF. In DNA, the CDR3 is TGTGCCAGCAGTCGCGCGGGGGGGATAAATGAGCAGTTCTTC.

This clonotype has ten or more counts. The chain joins TRBV20-1 to TRBJ1-5; D unclear. CDR3 length equals 13 residues. Germline assignment: CDR1 DFQATT and CDR2 SNEGSKA (reference sequence). V lost 3 bases to trimming and J lost 4 bases, with 10 bases between them. The CDR3: CSASVTENQPQHF. In DNA form, the CDR3 reads TGCAGTGCTAGCGTAACAGAGAATCAGCCCCAGCATTTT.

The V gene is TRBV7-2, the J gene TRBJ1-4; a possible D gene is TRBD1 (5 bases). In germline, CDR1 is SGHTA, CDR2 FQGNSA. The CDR3 sequence is 15 residues long. Deletions cut 1 base from V and 6 bases from J, with 12 bases between. CDR3 nucleotide sequence: TGTGCCAGCAGCTTAGACAGTCTGGGGGATGAAAAACTGTTTTTT. It yields the protein CASSLDSLGDEKLFF.

This clonotype was counted at least ten times. This rearrangement joins TRBV9 to TRBJ2-1; the D is unclear. V lost 2 bases, J lost 7 bases, and 7 bases lay in between. The V gene's germline CDR1 is SGDLS and CDR2 YYNGEE. This CDR3 comprises 12 residues. DNA for the CDR3: TGTGCCAGCAGCGTCCCCTCGAATGAGCAGTTCTTC. Encoded protein: CASSVPSNEQFF.

Comments on this clonotype: This may be a read error: a much more frequent sequence differs by one nucleotide. The chain carries TRBV7-2 and TRBJ1-1; D not certain. The CDR3 is 14 residues long. Germline assignment: CDR1 SGHTA and CDR2 FQGNSA. Trimming shortened V by 7 bases and J by 5 bases, and 17 bases separated the two germline ends. In nucleotides, the CDR3 is TGTGCCAGCATCTTGGCCAGGATTAGAACTGAAGCTTTCTTT. The encoded protein is CASILARIRTEAFF. The entire variable domain, with the rest obtained from reference TRBV7-2 and TRBJ1-1, is as follows: GAGVSQSPSNKVTEKGKDVELRCDPISGHTALYWYRQSLGQGLEFLIYFQGNSAPDKSGLPSDRFSAERTGGSVSTLTIQRTQQEDSAVYLCASILARIRTEAFFGQGTRLTVV.

This clonotype was counted ten times or more. The chain recombines TRBV7-8 with TRBJ2-2; possibly TRBD2 for D (5 bases). The CDR3 spans 13 residues. V was cut by 5 bases and J by 5 bases, with 9 bases left in between. The V gene's germline CDR1 is SGHVS and CDR2 FQNEAQ. CDR3 in amino acids: CASSAGRTGELFF. The CDR3 coding sequence is TGTGCCAGCAGCGCGGGCCGTACCGGGGAGCTGTTTTTT.

The chain uses TRBV4-2 and TRBJ1-3; maybe TRBD1 (6 bases). V was clipped by 0 bases and J by 0 bases, with 15 bases between them. The CDR3 contains 18 residues. The germline V gene encodes CDR1 LGHNA and CDR2 YNFKEQ. CDR3 in amino acids: CASSQEGRTDYSGNTIYF. The CDR3, as DNA: TGTGCCAGCAGCCAAGAAGGAAGGACAGACTACTCTGGAAACACCATATATTTT.

This clonotype has a count of ten or more. The chain carries TRBV6-2 or TRBV6-3 and TRBJ2-3, with D tentatively TRBD1 or TRBD2 (5 bases each). Germline lookup yields CDR1 MNHEY and CDR2 SVGEGT. This CDR3 is built from 14 residues. V lost 7 bases and J lost 2, with 13 bases in between. The CDR3 loop reads CASNRQGVTDTQYF. As DNA, the CDR3 is TGTGCCAGCAACAGGCAGGGAGTCACAGATACGCAGTATTTT.

The table lists this clonotype with many counts. The V and J genes are TRBV4-3 and TRBJ2-3, with D uncertain. From germline, CDR1 is LGHNA and CDR2 YSLEER. This CDR3 is built from 15 residues. Trimming removed 0 bases from V and 2 bases from J, with 9 bases in between. The CDR3: CASSQDGTPTDTQYF. CDR3 nucleotide sequence: TGCGCCAGCAGCCAAGATGGTACCCCCACAGATACGCAGTATTTT.

In this sample, this clonotype turned up many times. The V gene is TRBV2, the J gene TRBJ2-7; 7 bases map to TRBD1. J gave up 4 bases and V 8 bases, and 5 bases lay outside the gene matches. Germline V lookup: CDR1 SNHLY, CDR2 FYNNEI. This CDR3 is built from 12 residues. This CDR3 is CASVGRGYEQYF. CDR3 nucleotides: TGTGCCAGCGTTGGCAGGGGGTACGAGCAGTACTTC.

This clonotype was recorded many times. V usage is TRBV28 and J usage is TRBJ2-7, with D maybe TRBD1 (6 bases). Germline V gene data show CDR1 as MDHEN and CDR2 as SYDVKM. Trimming took 6 bases from V and 2 from J, leaving 14 bases between them. CDR3 length: 14 residues. This CDR3 reads CASSPGTFPYEQYF. In DNA, the CDR3 is TGTGCCAGCAGCCCCGGGACATTTCCCTACGAGCAGTACTTC.

The gene calls are TRBV6-5 and TRBJ2-5; tentative D call: TRBD1 (5 bases). V was clipped by 3 bases and J by 6 bases, with 11 bases between them. The V gene's germline CDR1 is MNHEY and CDR2 SVGAGI. CDR3 length equals 13 residues. Here the CDR3 DNA reads TGTGCCAGCAGTTATCGAAGGGGCCAGACCCAGTACTTC. Protein sequence: CASSYRRGQTQYF.

This clonotype has at least ten counts. J is TRBJ2-1 and V is TRBV20-1; no clear D gene. The CDR3 has 15 amino acids. V was shortened by 6 bases and J by 5 bases, with 20 bases between the two germline ends. CDR1 and CDR2 (germline): DFQATT, SNEGSKA (reference sequence). CDR3 in amino acids: CSAPRFFTRDNEQFF. As DNA, the CDR3 is TGCAGTGCCCCCAGGTTTTTCACCCGGGACAATGAGCAGTTCTTC.

This clonotype was counted ten times or more. The gene calls are TRBV7-8 and TRBJ1-1; D uncertain. This CDR3 has 13 residues. The V gene's germline CDR1 is SGHVS and CDR2 FQNEAQ. The ends were cut back, 0 bases at V and 2 bases at J, with 4 bases in the middle. CDR3 protein: CASSLAFNTEAFF. The CDR3 nucleotides are TGTGCCAGCAGCTTAGCGTTTAACACTGAAGCTTTCTTT.

This clonotype was counted at least ten times. This chain connects TRBV20-1 to TRBJ1-2, with 7 bases matching TRBD1. This CDR3 has 13 residues. V shed 5 bases, J shed 5 bases, and the junction held 8 bases outside the gene matches. Per the germline V gene, CDR1 is DFQATT and CDR2 is SNEGSKA (reference sequence). CDR3 DNA: TGCAGTGCTGAGGGACAGCCTGATTATGGCTACACCTTC. Its translation is CSAEGQPDYGYTF.

This clonotype has a count of ten or more. The chain couples TRBV5-6 to TRBJ2-1; D is uncertain. Trimming stripped 1 base from V and 14 bases from J, with 16 bases between. CDR3 length: 13 amino acids. Germline lookup yields CDR1 SGHDT and CDR2 YYEEEE. CDR3 in amino acids: CASSLPNIRREFF. The CDR3 nucleotides read TGTGCCAGCAGCTTGCCAAATATCCGCCGGGAGTTCTTC.

This clonotype has a count of ten or more. The chain recombines TRBV28 with TRBJ1-1; no definite D call. Germline V gene lookup returns CDR1 MDHEN and CDR2 SYDVKM. The CDR3 runs 13 residues. V was clipped by 3 bases and J by 0 bases, with 5 bases between them. The CDR3 region has the DNA TGTGCCAGCAGTTTCCGGATGAACACTGAAGCTTTCTTT. It is translated as CASSFRMNTEAFF. Looking up the rest from reference TRBV28 and TRBJ1-1 gives the full variable domain: DVKVTQSSRYLVKRTGEKVFLECVQDMDHENMFWYRQDPGLGLRLIYFSYDVKMKEKGDIPEGYSVSREKKERFSLILESASTNQTSMYLCASSFRMNTEAFFGQGTRLTVV.

At least ten counts were recorded for this clonotype. V usage is TRBV4-1 and J usage is TRBJ2-5; D may be TRBD2 (6 bases). Germline V CDR1 and CDR2: MGHRA, YSYEKL. The CDR3 runs to 14 residues. The V gene lost 3 bases and the J gene lost 5 bases, with 13 bases spanning the gap. The CDR3 DNA follows: TGCGCCAGCAGCCAGGCTCGGGGGTGGGAGACCCAGTACTTC. Protein: CASSQARGWETQYF.

This clonotype was seen only a few times. In DNA, the CDR3 is TGTGCCAGCAGTCCGATCAAGGGCAGGAGGAGCTACGAGCAGTACTTC. This codes for CASSPIKGRRSYEQYF. The V gene is TRBV6-2 or TRBV6-3, the J gene TRBJ2-7; TRBD2 is a possible D gene (5 bases). V was cut by 5 bases and J by 3 bases, with 20 bases left in between. CDR3 length: 16 residues. CDR1 is MNHEY, CDR2 SVGEGT, per germline.

This clonotype has a count of ten or more. The chain carries TRBV7-2 and TRBJ1-5, with TRBD1 as a possible D gene (6 bases). Germline lookup yields CDR1 SGHTA and CDR2 FQGNSA. There are 14 residues in the CDR3. Trimming removed 3 bases from V and 4 bases from J, with 10 bases in between. This CDR3 is CASSLRRGNQPQHF. In nucleotides, the CDR3 is TGTGCCAGCAGCTTGCGGAGGGGGAATCAGCCCCAGCATTTT. Together with reference TRBV7-2 and TRBJ1-5, the CDR3 gives the full variable domain: GAGVSQSPSNKVTEKGKDVELRCDPISGHTALYWYRQSLGQGLEFLIYFQGNSAPDKSGLPSDRFSAERTGGSVSTLTIQRTQQEDSAVYLCASSLRRGNQPQHFGDGTRLSIL.